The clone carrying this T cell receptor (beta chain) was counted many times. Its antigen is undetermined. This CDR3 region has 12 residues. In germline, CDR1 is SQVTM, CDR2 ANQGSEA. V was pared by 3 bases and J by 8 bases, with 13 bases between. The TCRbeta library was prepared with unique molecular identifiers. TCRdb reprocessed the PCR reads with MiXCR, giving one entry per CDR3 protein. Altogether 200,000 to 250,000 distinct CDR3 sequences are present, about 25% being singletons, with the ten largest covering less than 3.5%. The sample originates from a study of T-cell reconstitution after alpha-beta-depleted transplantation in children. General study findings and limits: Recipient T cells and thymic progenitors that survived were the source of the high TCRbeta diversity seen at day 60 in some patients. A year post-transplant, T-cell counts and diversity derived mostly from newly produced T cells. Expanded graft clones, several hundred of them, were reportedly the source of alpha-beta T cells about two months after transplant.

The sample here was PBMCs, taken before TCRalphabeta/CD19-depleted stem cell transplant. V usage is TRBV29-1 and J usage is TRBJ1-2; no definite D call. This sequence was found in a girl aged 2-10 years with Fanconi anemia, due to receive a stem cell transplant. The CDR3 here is CSVDDPRLGYTF. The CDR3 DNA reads TGCAGCGTTGACGACCCGCGGTTAGGCTACACCTTC.